These T cell receptor beta chains were read from a single sample in a study of blood T cell repertoires in COVID-19. Only in-frame clones appear in the TCRdb table, and some are missing; sequencing was by immunoSEQ multiplex PCR. The sample has about 260,000 clones, around 80% seen once. Sequenced material: peripheral blood. The origin of the receptors is a man aged 60 to 75 with acute or convalescent COVID-19. The CDR3 runs from the conserved cysteine through the conserved F or W. D genes are given only for firm matches. Only some rows state a clone size, as once, few, many or a class for expanded clones.

TRBV28	NA	TRBD2	TRBJ2-5	18	TGTGCCAGCAGTCCCCTCCAACTAGCGGGGATCTACCAAGAGACCCAGTACTTC	CASSPLQLAGIYQETQYF
TRBV6-6	NA	TRBD1	TRBJ1-1	15	TGTGCCAGCAGGACAGGGGAACTGAGGACTACTGAAGCTTTCTTT	CASRTGELRTTEAFF
TRBV5-4	NA	NA	TRBJ1-1	16	TGTGCCAGCAGCTTTCTTCACCGGACTGGCGGCACTGAAGCTTTCTTT	CASSFLHRTGGTEAFF
TRBV9	NA	NA	TRBJ2-3	15	TGTGCCAGCAGCCCGGGGATCCATTCCACAGATACGCAGTATTTT	CASSPGIHSTDTQYF
TRBV4-1	NA	TRBD2	TRBJ2-2	20	TGCGCCAGCAGCCAAGATATTCGGTTCGGCCTAGCGGGGAACACCGGGGAGCTGTTTTTT	CASSQDIRFGLAGNTGELFF
TRBV5-4	NA	TRBD1	TRBJ1-1	13	TGTGCCAGCAGCTACAGGGGGCTCACTGAAGCTTTCTTT	CASSYRGLTEAFF
TRBV6-1	NA	NA	TRBJ2-3	14	TGTGCCAGCAGTGAGGGCGGGGGCACAGATACGCAGTATTTT	CASSEGGGTDTQYF
TRBV18	NA	NA	TRBJ2-1	17	TGTGCCAGCTCACTGAACGGGGGGCCTGGTTCCTACAATGAGCAGTTCTTC	CASSLNGGPGSYNEQFF
TRBV4-1	NA	TRBD2	TRBJ2-5	15	TGCGCCCGCAGCCCCCGGGGGGGTGGCCAAGAGACCCAGTACTTC	CARSPRGGGQETQYF
TRBV3-1/TRBV3-2	NA	NA	TRBJ1-1	14	TGTGCCAGCAGCCAGCGAGGGTCTGGCACTGAAGCTTTCTTT	CASSQRGSGTEAFF
TRBV10-2	NA	NA	TRBJ1-1	13	TGCGCCAGCAGGGAGCAGGTAGGGAGAGAAGCTTTCTTT	CASREQVGREAFF
TRBV28	NA	TRBD2	TRBJ2-5	15	TGTGCCAGCAGTTTAGGACTAGCGGGAGTGGAGACCCAGTACTTC	CASSLGLAGVETQYF
TRBV10-3	NA	TRBD2	TRBJ2-5	13	TGTGCCATCAGTGGGCTAGCGGATGAGACCCAGTACTTC	CAISGLADETQYF
TRBV3-1/TRBV3-2	few	NA	TRBJ1-2	15	TGTGCCAGCAGCCAGGGGCAGCCTACTAACTATGGCTACACCTTC	CASSQGQPTNYGYTF
TRBV3-1/TRBV3-2	NA	NA	TRBJ2-3	14	TGTGCCAGCAGCCAGGCTCCCGCTCGAGATACGCAGTATTTT	CASSQAPARDTQYF
TRBV7-9	NA	NA	TRBJ1-1	13	TGTGCCAGCAGCTTAGCCTTCGACACTGAAGCTTTCTTT	CASSLAFDTEAFF
TRBV21-1	NA	NA	TRBJ1-1	11	TGTGCCAGCAGCTGCGGTACAGGGGCTTTCTTT	CASSCGTGAFF
TRBV2	NA	NA	TRBJ2-5	12	TGTGCCAGGAGAGGAGAGAAAGAGACCCAGTACTTC	CARRGEKETQYF
TRBV4-3	NA	TRBD2	TRBJ2-1	16	TGCGCCAGCAGCCCTATGACTAGCGGGAGGGGGAATGAGCAGTTCTTC	CASSPMTSGRGNEQFF
TRBV9	NA	NA	TRBJ1-3	13	TGTGCCAGCAGCTTTACAGCTGGAAACACCATATATTTT	CASSFTAGNTIYF
TRBV3-1/TRBV3-2	NA	NA	TRBJ1-1	16	TGTGCCAGCAGCCAAGCGGGGGGGCGCGGGGACACTGAAGCTTTCTTT	CASSQAGGRGDTEAFF
TRBV29-1	NA	TRBD1	TRBJ2-1	11	TGCAGCGTTGGACAGGGCAGTGAGCAGTTCTTC	CSVGQGSEQFF
TRBV5-6	NA	NA	TRBJ1-1	10	TGTGCCAGCAGCTTGACAAAAGCTTTCTTT	CASSLTKAFF
TRBV21-1	few	NA	TRBJ2-5	16	TGTGCCAGCAGCAAAGGACTAGCGCCTAAAAGGGAGACCCAGTACTTC	CASSKGLAPKRETQYF
TRBV3-1/TRBV3-2	few	TRBD1	TRBJ1-2	15	TGTGCCAGCAGCCAAGATCCCGAGACAGGGTATGGCTACACCTTC	CASSQDPETGYGYTF
TRBV7-2	NA	TRBD2	TRBJ2-1	16	TGTGCCAGCAGCTTAGGTCCTAGCGGAGCCTACAATGAGCAGTTCTTC	CASSLGPSGAYNEQFF
TRBV3-1/TRBV3-2	NA	TRBD1	TRBJ1-2	13	TGTGCCAGCAGCCTCTGGACAGGGAATGGCTACACCTTC	CASSLWTGNGYTF
TRBV5-1	many	TRBD2	TRBJ2-5	17	TGCGCCAGCAGCCCGGGGGCTAGCGGGGGCCTGGGGGAGACCCAGTACTTC	CASSPGASGGLGETQYF
TRBV13	NA	NA	TRBJ2-3	12	TGTGCCGGCAGCTTAACCGGGGATACGCAGTATTTT	CAGSLTGDTQYF
TRBV6-2/TRBV6-3	NA	NA	TRBJ1-5	14	TGTGCCAGCAGTTACGGCAGTGGGAGTCAGCCCCAGCATTTT	CASSYGSGSQPQHF
TRBV5-6	NA	NA	TRBJ1-2	12	TGTGCCAGCAGCTTAGGGGGATATGGCTACACCTTC	CASSLGGYGYTF
TRBV28	NA	NA	TRBJ2-6	15	TGTGCCAGCTCCTCGGGGAGCTCTGGGGCCAACGTCCTGACTTTC	CASSSGSSGANVLTF
TRBV5-1	NA	NA	TRBJ2-7	15	TGCGCCAGCAGCTTGGGCCAGTTGGTCCGATACGAGCAGTACTTC	CASSLGQLVRYEQYF
TRBV9	NA	TRBD1	TRBJ1-5	14	TGTGCCAGCAGCGGAGACAGGGGCAATCAGCCCCAGCATTTT	CASSGDRGNQPQHF
TRBV6-1	NA	TRBD1	TRBJ2-2	15	TGTGCCAGCAGTGAGACAGGGGGCGCGCCGAGGGAGCTGTTTTTT	CASSETGGAPRELFF
TRBV27	NA	NA	TRBJ1-1	12	TGTGCCAGCAGTTTATGGGGAGGGGAAGCTTTCTTT	CASSLWGGEAFF
TRBV28	NA	NA	TRBJ2-3	15	TGTGCCAGCAGTACGGAGGGTTCTACCACAGATACGCAGTATTTT	CASSTEGSTTDTQYF
TRBV19	NA	NA	TRBJ2-7	13	TGTGCCAGCCACCAACAGAACTCCTACGAGCAGTACTTC	CASHQQNSYEQYF
TRBV12-3/TRBV12-4	once	NA	TRBJ1-1	11	TGTGCCAGCCAACGGACAGCTGAAGCTTTCTTT	CASQRTAEAFF
TRBV10-3	NA	NA	TRBJ2-7	13	TGTGCCATCAGTGAGTATGAGGTCTACGAGCAGTACTTC	CAISEYEVYEQYF
TRBV7-3	NA	NA	TRBJ1-2	13	TGTGCCAGCAGCTTATGGGGCGGGGGAGGCTACACCTTC	CASSLWGGGGYTF
TRBV11-2	NA	NA	TRBJ2-3	16	TGTGCCAGCAGCTTAGCTGTCCGCCCAGATACAGATACGCAGTATTTT	CASSLAVRPDTDTQYF
TRBV27	NA	TRBD1	TRBJ1-6	14	TGTGCCAGCAGTTGGGGGGACAGGAATTCACCCCTCCACTTT	CASSWGDRNSPLHF
TRBV4-2	NA	NA	TRBJ2-7	15	TGTGCCAGCAGCCAAGGCACTGGGCTCAGCTACGAGCAGTACTTC	CASSQGTGLSYEQYF
TRBV7-9	NA	TRBD1	TRBJ2-1	14	TGTGCCAGTGTAGGGACAGGGCATTACAATGAGCAGTTCTTC	CASVGTGHYNEQFF
TRBV5-1	NA	NA	TRBJ2-7	14	TGCGCCAGCAGCTTGGATGGAACTAGTTACGAGCAGTACTTC	CASSLDGTSYEQYF